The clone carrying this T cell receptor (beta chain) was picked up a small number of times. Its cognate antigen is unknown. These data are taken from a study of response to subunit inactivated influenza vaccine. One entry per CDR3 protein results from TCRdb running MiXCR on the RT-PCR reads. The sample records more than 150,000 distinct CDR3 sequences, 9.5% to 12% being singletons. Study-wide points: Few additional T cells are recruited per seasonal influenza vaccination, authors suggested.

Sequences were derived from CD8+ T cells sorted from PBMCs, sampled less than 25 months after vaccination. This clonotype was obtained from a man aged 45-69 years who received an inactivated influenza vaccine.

The CDR3 DNA reads as TGTGCCAGCAGTGGGGACAGGGGATTACGCGAGCAGTACTTC. Translated: CASSGDRGLREQYF. The genes are TRBV28 and TRBJ2-7; 10 bases line up with TRBD1. V lost 5 bases, J lost 6 bases, and 7 bases stayed unmatched. The CDR3 spans 14 residues. CDR1 and CDR2 (germline): MDHEN, SYDVKM.